This entry lists 9 T cell receptor beta chains sequenced from one sample in a study of T cells of healthy individuals. MiXCR, run by TCRdb on the 5' RACE reads, gives a single entry per CDR3 protein. The sample lists about 63,000 distinct CDR3 sequences; about 16% were seen once. These receptor sequences come from a human donor in good health.

The table lists this clonotype with a few counts. The chain employs TRBV28 and TRBJ2-1; 9 bases align to TRBD2. The trim removed 4 bases at V and 3 bases at J, leaving 16 bases unmatched. The CDR3 covers 19 residues. Per the germline V gene, CDR1 is MDHEN and CDR2 is SYDVKM. The CDR3 spells CASSSLTALGTSRYNEQFF. For the CDR3, the DNA is TGTGCCAGCAGTTCACTTACCGCCCTCGGGACTAGCCGCTACAATGAGCAGTTCTTC. The variable domain in full, with the rest retrieved from reference TRBV28 and TRBJ2-1, is DVKVTQSSRYLVKRTGEKVFLECVQDMDHENMFWYRQDPGLGLRLIYFSYDVKMKEKGDIPEGYSVSREKKERFSLILESASTNQTSMYLCASSSLTALGTSRYNEQFFGPGTRLTVL.

The chain couples TRBV19 to TRBJ2-5; 9 positions match TRBD1. Unmatched junction bases numbered 2, after V lost 4 bases and J lost 2 bases. CDR1 is LNHDA and CDR2 is SQIVND in the germline V gene (reference sequence). This CDR3 has 14 amino acids. CDR3 loop: CASSRDRGQETQYF. CDR3 sequence (DNA): TGTGCCAGTAGTAGAGACAGGGGGCAAGAGACCCAGTACTTC.

This clonotype was observed a few times. The chain has TRBV7-2 and TRBJ2-7; 7 bases agree with TRBD2. The CDR3 totals 15 residues. CDR1 and CDR2 from the germline V gene are SGHTA and FQGNSA. Trimming took 1 base from V and 7 from J; bases not matched to a gene: 10. CDR3 nucleotides: TGTGCCAGCAGCTTAGTACAGGCGGGAGAAGGAGAGCAGTACTTC. It translates to CASSLVQAGEGEQYF. Filled out from reference TRBV7-2 and TRBJ2-7, the complete variable domain reads GAGVSQSPSNKVTEKGKDVELRCDPISGHTALYWYRQSLGQGLEFLIYFQGNSAPDKSGLPSDRFSAERTGGSVSTLTIQRTQQEDSAVYLCASSLVQAGEGEQYFGPGTRLTVT.

This clonotype was seen a few times. The V and J genes are TRBV2 and TRBJ2-2, with 9 bases lining up with TRBD2. The CDR3 covers 16 residues. Trimming took 11 bases from V and 2 from J; bases not matched to a gene: 12. CDR1 and CDR2 (germline): SNHLY, FYNNEI. The CDR3 reads CAAKGEAGGNTGELFF. Here the CDR3 DNA reads TGTGCCGCGAAGGGAGAAGCGGGGGGTAACACCGGGGAGCTGTTTTTT.

The chain combines TRBV28 with TRBJ2-5; D gene unclear. The germline V and J ends were trimmed by 1 base and 2 bases, with 8 bases remaining between them. CDR1 MDHEN and CDR2 SYDVKM come from the germline V gene. The CDR3 loop spans 14 amino acids. DNA for the CDR3: TGTGCCAGCAGTTTATTAGGACGACAAGAGACCCAGTACTTC. Translation: CASSLLGRQETQYF.

This clonotype was picked up many times. J is TRBJ2-7 and V is TRBV6-1, with a tentative D call TRBD2 (6 bases). V lost 1 base to trimming and J lost 2 bases, with 12 bases between them. The CDR3 contains 15 residues. In germline, CDR1 is MNHNS, CDR2 SASEGT. Here the CDR3 reads CASSEDGGTPYEQYF. CDR3 in DNA: TGTGCCAGCAGTGAAGACGGCGGGACTCCCTACGAGCAGTACTTC.

This clonotype appeared a few times. This chain links TRBV12-3 or TRBV12-4 with TRBJ2-1; D gene ambiguous. Trimming pared 6 bases from V and 0 bases from J, leaving 12 bases between. The CDR3 runs 15 residues. The CDR3: CASRASPSSYNEQFF. CDR3 nucleotide sequence: TGTGCCAGCAGAGCTTCTCCCAGCTCCTACAATGAGCAGTTCTTC.

This clonotype was observed at least ten times. The V gene is TRBV28, the J gene TRBJ1-6, with TRBD1 matching 10 bases. Germline V gene sequence: CDR1 MDHEN, CDR2 SYDVKM. The CDR3 totals 12 residues. V gave up 8 bases and J gave up 13 bases; unmatched junction bases: 5. The CDR3 sequence is CASCATGGPLHF. For the CDR3, the DNA is TGTGCCAGCTGCGCGACAGGGGGCCCCCTCCACTTT.

This clonotype was seen many times. The chain carries TRBV7-3 and TRBJ2-6; the D gene is possibly TRBD1 (7 bases). The CDR3 extends over 15 amino acids. Per the germline V gene, CDR1 is SGHTA and CDR2 is FQGTGA. The germline V and J ends were trimmed by 5 bases and 0 bases, with 8 bases remaining between them. DNA for the CDR3: TGTGCCAGCAGCCAGGGGGGCTCTGGGGCCAACGTCCTGACTTTC. Translated: CASSQGGSGANVLTF. The variable domain in full, completed from reference TRBV7-3 and TRBJ2-6, reads GAGVSQTPSNKVTEKGKYVELRCDPISGHTALYWYRQSLGQGPEFLIYFQGTGAADDSGLPNDRFFAVRPEGSVSTLKIQRTERGDSAVYLCASSQGGSGANVLTFGAGSRLTVL.